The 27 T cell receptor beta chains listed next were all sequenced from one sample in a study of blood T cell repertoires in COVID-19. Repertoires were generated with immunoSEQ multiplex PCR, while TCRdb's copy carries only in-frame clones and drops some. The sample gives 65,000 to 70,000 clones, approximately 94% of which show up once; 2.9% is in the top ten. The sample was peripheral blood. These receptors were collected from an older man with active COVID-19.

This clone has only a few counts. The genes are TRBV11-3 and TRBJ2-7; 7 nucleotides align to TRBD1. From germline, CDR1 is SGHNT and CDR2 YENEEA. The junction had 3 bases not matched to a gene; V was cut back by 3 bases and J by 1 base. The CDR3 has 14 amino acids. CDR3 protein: CASSLGRGSYEQYF. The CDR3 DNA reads TGTGCCAGCAGCTTGGGCAGGGGGTCCTACGAGCAGTACTTC.

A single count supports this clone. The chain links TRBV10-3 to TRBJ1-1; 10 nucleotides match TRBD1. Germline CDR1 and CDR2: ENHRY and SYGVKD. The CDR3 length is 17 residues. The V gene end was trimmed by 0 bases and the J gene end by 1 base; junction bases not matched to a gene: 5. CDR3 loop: CAISESGTGVGNTEAFF. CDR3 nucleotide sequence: TGTGCCATCAGTGAGTCAGGGACAGGGGTGGGGAACACTGAAGCTTTCTTT.

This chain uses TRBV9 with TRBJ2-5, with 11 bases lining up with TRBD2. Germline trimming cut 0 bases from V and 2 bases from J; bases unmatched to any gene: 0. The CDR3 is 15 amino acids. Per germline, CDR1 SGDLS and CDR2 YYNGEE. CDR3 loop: CASSVGTSGQETQYF. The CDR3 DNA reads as TGTGCCAGCAGCGTAGGGACTAGCGGGCAAGAGACCCAGTACTTC.

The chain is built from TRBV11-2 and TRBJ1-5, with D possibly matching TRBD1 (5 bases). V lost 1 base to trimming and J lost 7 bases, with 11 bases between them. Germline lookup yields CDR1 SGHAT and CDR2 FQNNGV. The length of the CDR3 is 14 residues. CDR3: CASSLGGGDQPQHF. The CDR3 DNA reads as TGTGCCAGCAGCTTAGGCGGGGGTGACCAGCCCCAGCATTTT.

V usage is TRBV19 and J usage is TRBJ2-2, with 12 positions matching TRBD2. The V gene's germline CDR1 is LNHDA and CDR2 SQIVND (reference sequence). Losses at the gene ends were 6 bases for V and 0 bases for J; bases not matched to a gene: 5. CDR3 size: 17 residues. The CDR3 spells CASSRTSGAANTGELFF. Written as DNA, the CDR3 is TGTGCCAGTAGCCGGACTAGCGGGGCAGCGAACACCGGGGAGCTGTTTTTT.

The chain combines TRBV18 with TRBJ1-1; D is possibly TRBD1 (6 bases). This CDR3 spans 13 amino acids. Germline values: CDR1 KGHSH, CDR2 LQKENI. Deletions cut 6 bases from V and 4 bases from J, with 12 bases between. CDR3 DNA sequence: TGTGCCAGCTCGGGAACAGGGTCCACTGAAGCTTTCTTT. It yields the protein CASSGTGSTEAFF.

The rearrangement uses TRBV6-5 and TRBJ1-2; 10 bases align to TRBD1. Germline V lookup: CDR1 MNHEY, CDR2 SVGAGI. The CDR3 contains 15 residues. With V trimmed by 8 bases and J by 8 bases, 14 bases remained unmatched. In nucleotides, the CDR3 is TGTGCCAGCTCTTTCTCGACAGGGGGCGCTGAGGGCTACACCTTC. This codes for CASSFSTGGAEGYTF.

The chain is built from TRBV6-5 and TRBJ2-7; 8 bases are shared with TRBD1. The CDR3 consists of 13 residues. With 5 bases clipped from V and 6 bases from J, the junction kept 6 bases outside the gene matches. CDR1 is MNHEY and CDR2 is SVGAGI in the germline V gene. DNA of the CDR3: TGTGCCAGCAGTACCCTGACAGGGGTCGAGCAGTACTTC. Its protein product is CASSTLTGVEQYF.

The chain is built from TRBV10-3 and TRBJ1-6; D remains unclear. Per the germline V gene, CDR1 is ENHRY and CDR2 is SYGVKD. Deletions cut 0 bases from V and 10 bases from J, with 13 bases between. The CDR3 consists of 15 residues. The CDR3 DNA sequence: TGTGCCATCAGTGAGTCGAGTGGGCGCGGGTCACCCCTCCACTTT. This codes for CAISESSGRGSPLHF.

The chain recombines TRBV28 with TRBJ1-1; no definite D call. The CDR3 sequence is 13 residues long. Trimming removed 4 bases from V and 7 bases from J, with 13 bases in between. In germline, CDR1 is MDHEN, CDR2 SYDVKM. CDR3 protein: CASSYEFRGEAFF. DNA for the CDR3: TGTGCCAGCAGTTACGAGTTCCGTGGTGAAGCTTTCTTT.

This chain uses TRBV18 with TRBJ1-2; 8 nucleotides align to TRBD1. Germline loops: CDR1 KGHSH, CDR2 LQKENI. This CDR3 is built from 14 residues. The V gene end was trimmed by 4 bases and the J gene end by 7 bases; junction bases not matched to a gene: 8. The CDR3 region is CASSLLDRDSGYTF. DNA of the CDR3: TGTGCCAGCTCACTATTGGACAGGGACTCTGGCTACACCTTC.

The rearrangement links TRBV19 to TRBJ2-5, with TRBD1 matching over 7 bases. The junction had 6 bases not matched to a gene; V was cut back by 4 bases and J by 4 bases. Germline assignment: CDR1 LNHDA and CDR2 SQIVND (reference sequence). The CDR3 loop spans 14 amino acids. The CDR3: CASSTKTGLETQYF. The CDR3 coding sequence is TGTGCCAGTAGTACCAAGACAGGGCTAGAGACCCAGTACTTC.

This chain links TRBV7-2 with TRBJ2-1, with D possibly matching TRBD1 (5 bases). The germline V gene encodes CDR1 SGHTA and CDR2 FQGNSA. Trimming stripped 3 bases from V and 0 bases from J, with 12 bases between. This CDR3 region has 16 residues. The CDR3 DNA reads TGTGCCAGCAGCTTCGTTCGTGGGGCCTCCTACAATGAGCAGTTCTTC. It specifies CASSFVRGASYNEQFF.

The CDR3 region has the DNA TGTGCCAGCACACCCCCAGCGGGGGGAGAGAGGACTGAAGCTTTCTTT. This sequence encodes CASTPPAGGERTEAFF. This chain connects TRBV28 to TRBJ1-1; maybe TRBD1 (5 bases). Germline V gene lookup returns CDR1 MDHEN and CDR2 SYDVKM. V was shortened by 7 bases and J by 5 bases, with 23 bases between the two germline ends. This CDR3 comprises 16 residues.

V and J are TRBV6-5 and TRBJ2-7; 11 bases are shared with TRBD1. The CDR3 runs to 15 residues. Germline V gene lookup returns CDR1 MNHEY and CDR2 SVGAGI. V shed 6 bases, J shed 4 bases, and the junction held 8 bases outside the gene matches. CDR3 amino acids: CASRAGTGGLYEQYV. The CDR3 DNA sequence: TGTGCCAGCAGAGCCGGGACAGGGGGTCTGTACGAGCAGTACGTC.

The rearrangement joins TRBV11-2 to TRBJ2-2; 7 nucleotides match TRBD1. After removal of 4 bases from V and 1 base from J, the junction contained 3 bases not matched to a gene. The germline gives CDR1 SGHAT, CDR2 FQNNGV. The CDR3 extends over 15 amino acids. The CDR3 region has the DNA TGTGCCAGCAGCTGGGGGACAGTGAACACCGGGGAGCTGTTTTTT. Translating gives CASSWGTVNTGELFF.

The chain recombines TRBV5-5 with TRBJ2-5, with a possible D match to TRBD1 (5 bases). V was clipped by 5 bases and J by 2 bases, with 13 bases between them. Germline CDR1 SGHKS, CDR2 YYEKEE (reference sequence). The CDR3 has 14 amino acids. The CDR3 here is CASSLQELQETQYF. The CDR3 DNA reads TGTGCCAGCAGTCTACAGGAGCTTCAAGAGACCCAGTACTTC. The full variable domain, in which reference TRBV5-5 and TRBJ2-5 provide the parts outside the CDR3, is DAGVTQSPTHLIKTRGQQVTLRCSPISGHKSVSWYQQVLGQGPQFIFQYYEKEERGRGNFPDRFSARQFPNYSSELNVNALLLGDSALYLCASSLQELQETQYFGPGTRLLVL.

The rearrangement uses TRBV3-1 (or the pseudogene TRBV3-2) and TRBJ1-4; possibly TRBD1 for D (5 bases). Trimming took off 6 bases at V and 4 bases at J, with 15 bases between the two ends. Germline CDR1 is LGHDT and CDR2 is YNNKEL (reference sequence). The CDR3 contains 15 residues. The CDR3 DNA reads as TGTGCCAGCAGGAGCACAGGACCTATTAATGAAAAACTGTTTTTT. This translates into CASRSTGPINEKLFF.

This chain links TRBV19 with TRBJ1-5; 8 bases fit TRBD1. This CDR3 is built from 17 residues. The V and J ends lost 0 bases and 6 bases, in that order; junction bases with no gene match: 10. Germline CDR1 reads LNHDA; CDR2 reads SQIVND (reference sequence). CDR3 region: CASSIEGRTGSFQPQHF. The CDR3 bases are TGTGCCAGTAGTATAGAGGGAAGGACAGGGTCGTTTCAGCCCCAGCATTTT.

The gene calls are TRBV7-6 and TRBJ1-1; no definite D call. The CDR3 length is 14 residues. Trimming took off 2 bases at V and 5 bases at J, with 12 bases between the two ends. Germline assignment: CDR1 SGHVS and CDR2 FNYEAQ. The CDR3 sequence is CASSLSHSGTEAFF. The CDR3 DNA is TGTGCCAGCAGCTTAAGTCACAGTGGGACTGAAGCTTTCTTT.

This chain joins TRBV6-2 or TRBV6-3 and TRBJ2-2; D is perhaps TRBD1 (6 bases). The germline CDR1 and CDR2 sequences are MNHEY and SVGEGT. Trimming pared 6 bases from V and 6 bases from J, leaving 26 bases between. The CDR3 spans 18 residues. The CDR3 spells CASSDTRGPGIFSGELFF. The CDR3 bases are TGTGCCAGCAGCGACACCAGGGGCCCCGGTATATTTTCCGGGGAGCTGTTTTTT.

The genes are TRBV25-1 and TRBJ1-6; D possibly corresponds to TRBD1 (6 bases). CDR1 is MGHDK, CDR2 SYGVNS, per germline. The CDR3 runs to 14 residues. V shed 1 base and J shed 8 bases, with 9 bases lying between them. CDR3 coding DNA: TGTGCCAGCAGTGAATCAGGGGTTCATTCACCCCTCCACTTT. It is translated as CASSESGVHSPLHF.

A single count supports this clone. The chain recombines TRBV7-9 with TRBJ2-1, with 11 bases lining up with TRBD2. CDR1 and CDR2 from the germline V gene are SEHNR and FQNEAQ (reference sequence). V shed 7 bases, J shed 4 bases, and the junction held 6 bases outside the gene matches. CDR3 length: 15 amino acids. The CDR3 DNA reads TGTGCCAGCACCACGACTAGCGGGGTTTACAATGAGCAGTTCTTC. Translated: CASTTTSGVYNEQFF.

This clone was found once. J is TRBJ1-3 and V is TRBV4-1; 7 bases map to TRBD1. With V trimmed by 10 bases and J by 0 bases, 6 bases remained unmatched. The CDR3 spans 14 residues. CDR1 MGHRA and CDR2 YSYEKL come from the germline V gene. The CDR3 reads CANPDRVSGNTIYF. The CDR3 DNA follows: TGCGCCAACCCAGACAGGGTCTCTGGAAACACCATATATTTT.

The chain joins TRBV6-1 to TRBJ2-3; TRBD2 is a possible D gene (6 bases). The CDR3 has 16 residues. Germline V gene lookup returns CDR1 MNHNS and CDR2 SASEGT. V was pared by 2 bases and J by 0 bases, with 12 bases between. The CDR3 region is CASSEKGGKSTDTQYF. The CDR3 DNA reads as TGTGCCAGCAGTGAAAAGGGCGGGAAAAGCACAGATACGCAGTATTTT.

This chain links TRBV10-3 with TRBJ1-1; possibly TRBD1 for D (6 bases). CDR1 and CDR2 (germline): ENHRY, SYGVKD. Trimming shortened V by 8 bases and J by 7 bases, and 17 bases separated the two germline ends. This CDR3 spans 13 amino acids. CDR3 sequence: CAIGEVQGNEAFF. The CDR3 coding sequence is TGTGCCATCGGAGAGGTGCAGGGGAATGAAGCTTTCTTT.

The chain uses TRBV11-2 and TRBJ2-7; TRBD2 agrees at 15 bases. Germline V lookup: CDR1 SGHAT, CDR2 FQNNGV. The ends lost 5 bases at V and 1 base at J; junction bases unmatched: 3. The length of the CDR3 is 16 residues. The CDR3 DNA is TGTGCCAGCAGCCTGGGACTAGCGGGGGGTTCCTACGAGCAGTACGTC. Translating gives CASSLGLAGGSYEQYV.